This record looks at one T cell receptor beta chain sequence and its context. It lacks a known antigen. Base qualities are missing; no much larger clone stands one base away. The data were taken from a study of blood T cell repertoires in COVID-19 (TCRdb year 2020). As for the study more broadly: Collaborator samples came from the United States, Italy and Spain and covered acute and convalescent phases of COVID-19. The prospective study material was composed of cDNA or gDNA derived from T cells, B-cell-depleted T cells, or PBMCs. The dataset comprised deeply sampled blood TCRbeta repertoires from subjects exposed to, actively infected with, or recovered from COVID-19. The repertoires were made available in a free public database intended to serve as a resource for research on the immune response to SARS-CoV-2. The samples were drawn from the first 160 participants of the ongoing ImmuneRACE study and from over a thousand subjects provided by 6 global collaborators. The sample metadata nearly always contained a de-identified subject ID, COVID-19 status, age in years and sex. Where HLA class I and class II types were available, the types were taken from metadata supplied by the sample provider, not from assay-based typing.

The immunoSEQ Assay, a bias-controlled multiplex PCR, was used to amplify TCRbeta CDR3 regions from genomic DNA. The original methods were these. Within the assay, amplification of reference gene primers was used to estimate how many nucleated cells each sample contained. Sequence reads were collapsed and filtered to measure the absolute abundance of every unique TCRbeta CDR3 rearrangement. For each sample, productive Simpson clonality was calculated as the square root of Simpson's diversity index across productive rearrangements. Imported from immuneACCESS, the table was reduced by TCRdb to in-frame sequences with V and J called. These copies leave out some clones; in studies compared against another copy, an unresolved V gene accounts for under half, and the cause of the remainder is not known. For V, J and clone size, that table is used; D and trimming come from the DNA. Across this sample there are tens of thousands of clones, with nearly 90% seen only once. 3.5% of the sample is held by the ten biggest clonotypes.

The study at large found these results: The quantity of clinical and demographic metadata differed by source and by participant and was supplied without curation.

Collaborating institutions collected whole blood in K2EDTA tubes following their own protocols. For TCRbeta analysis, collaborators shipped samples in one of three forms: frozen whole blood, isolated PBMCs, or DNA extracted from either of those sample types. CDR1 and CDR2 were assigned from the germline V gene as SGHRS and YFSETQ. Trimming at the junction amounts to 5 bases on V and 1 base on J, and the germline ends lie 9 bases apart. Inclusive of the bounding cysteine and phenylalanine, the CDR3 is 13 residues long. Only the CDR3 region is kept as DNA, spanning 39 bases read in frame from base 1. The sample comprised peripheral blood. The chain was built from TRBV5-1 and TRBJ2-5, with the D gene call left open. This TCR was recovered from a man aged 50 or older with active COVID-19. The CDR3 reads as follows: CASRAGTQETQYF. The nucleotide sequence is TGCGCCAGCAGGGCAGGCACCCAAGAGACCCAGTACTTC.